This is a list of T cell receptor beta chains from one sample in a study of T cells in Graves' hyperthyroidism and ophthalmopathy. A single record per CDR3 protein comes from TCRdb applying MiXCR to the multiplex PCR reads. The sample has 300,000 to 400,000 distinct CDR3 sequences, approximately 13% seen once. Sequences were obtained from blood. Receptors were obtained from a young woman with Graves' hyperthyroidism. Both conserved end residues are part of each CDR3. D genes are given only for firm matches. Size values are once, few and many counts, or a class for expanded clones, and some rows have none.

j_gene	abundance	v_gene	d_gene	CDR3aa	CDR3nt
TRBJ2-7	many	TRBV18	TRBD1	CASSSGTETYEQYF	TGTGCCAGCTCATCAGGGACAGAGACCTACGAGCAGTACTTC
TRBJ1-1	NA	TRBV6-1	NA	CASSTGRGRNTEAFF	TGTGCCAGCAGCACCGGGAGGGGACGGAACACTGAAGCTTTCTTT
TRBJ1-1	many	TRBV6-1	NA	CASSRRQGNFAEAFF	TGTGCCAGCAGTCGGCGGCAGGGGAATTTCGCTGAAGCTTTCTTT
TRBJ2-5	many	TRBV27	TRBD1	CASSRILDRESEETQYF	TGTGCCAGCAGCCGTATACTAGACAGGGAATCCGAAGAGACCCAGTACTTC
TRBJ2-1	NA	TRBV2	NA	CASSDTQGGYNEQFF	TGTGCCAGCAGTGATACACAGGGGGGGTACAATGAGCAGTTCTTC
TRBJ2-7	NA	TRBV20-1	NA	CSAHGSPFLTTLHYEQYF	TGCAGTGCCCACGGGTCGCCATTTCTCACGACCCTCCACTACGAGCAGTACTTC
TRBJ2-3	NA	TRBV27	NA	CASSLSGPGRGSDTQYF	TGTGCCAGCAGTTTATCGGGCCCGGGGCGAGGGTCGGATACGCAGTATTTT
TRBJ1-1	many	TRBV13	NA	CASSLAIRHQNTEAFF	TGTGCCAGCAGCTTAGCTATTAGACACCAGAACACTGAAGCTTTCTTT
TRBJ1-5	NA	TRBV4-1	TRBD1	CASSQTDRSSNQPQHF	TGCGCCAGCAGCCAGACGGACAGGTCGAGCAATCAGCCCCAGCATTTT
TRBJ2-1	many	TRBV29-1	TRBD1	CSVTGESSYNEQFF	TGCAGCGTTACAGGGGAGAGCTCCTACAATGAGCAGTTCTTC
TRBJ2-3	few	TRBV10-3	TRBD2	CAISVTLATGTDTQYF	TGTGCCATCAGTGTAACACTAGCGACGGGCACAGATACGCAGTATTTT
TRBJ2-5	NA	TRBV11-1	NA	CASRSGDGGFPGETQYF	TGTGCCAGCAGATCTGGGGACGGAGGGTTTCCAGGGGAGACCCAGTACTTC
TRBJ1-2	few	TRBV30	NA	CAWSVSWQSNYGYTF	TGTGCCTGGAGTGTTTCGTGGCAGAGTAACTATGGCTACACCTTC
TRBJ1-5	many	TRBV27	NA	CASSSVNQPQHF	TGTGCCAGCAGTTCCGTAAATCAGCCCCAGCATTTT
TRBJ2-5	few	TRBV20-1	TRBD2	CSANGKGLAGVQGETQYF	TGCAGTGCTAATGGAAAGGGACTAGCGGGAGTGCAAGGAGAGACCCAGTACTTC
TRBJ2-7	NA	TRBV9	NA	CARPSYEQYF	TGTGCCAGACCATCCTACGAGCAGTACTTC
TRBJ2-7	few	TRBV30	NA	CAWSTRVFYEQYF	TGTGCCTGGTCGACGCGGGTATTCTACGAGCAGTACTTC
TRBJ1-5	few	TRBV15	TRBD1	CATSRRGGQSNQPQHF	TGTGCCACCAGCAGAAGAGGGGGACAGAGCAATCAGCCCCAGCATTTT
TRBJ1-1	NA	TRBV30	NA	CAWSFGPRMEAFF	TGTGCCTGGAGTTTCGGTCCCCGAATGGAAGCTTTCTTT
TRBJ1-1	many	TRBV28	NA	CASSVTARTWGAFF	TGTGCCAGCAGTGTGACCGCCCGGACTTGGGGAGCTTTCTTT
TRBJ2-3	few	TRBV10-3	TRBD1	CAISDPGQGWDTQYF	TGTGCCATCAGTGATCCGGGACAGGGATGGGATACGCAGTATTTT
TRBJ1-5	few	TRBV3-1	NA	CASSQDATDQPQHF	TGTGCCAGCAGCCAAGACGCTACGGACCAGCCCCAGCATTTT
TRBJ1-2	few	TRBV6-6	NA	CASSYSPQQGPTGYTF	TGTGCCAGCAGTTACTCGCCCCAACAGGGCCCAACGGGCTACACCTTC
TRBJ2-3	NA	TRBV10-3	NA	CAISDLERTDTQYF	TGTGCCATCAGTGATTTAGAGCGCACAGATACGCAGTATTTT
TRBJ1-4	many	TRBV19	NA	CASSIRTANEKLFF	TGTGCCAGTAGTATCCGGACAGCTAATGAAAAACTGTTTTTT
TRBJ2-7	many	TRBV12-3/TRBV12-4	NA	CASSRQEGKSEEQYF	TGTGCCAGCAGTAGACAGGAGGGAAAATCTGAGGAGCAGTACTTC
TRBJ1-5	many	TRBV28	NA	CASSSASLRGGQPQHF	TGTGCCAGCAGTTCCGCGTCCCTGCGGGGCGGTCAGCCCCAGCATTTT
TRBJ1-4	many	TRBV20-1	NA	CSARDQGEKLFF	TGCAGTGCTAGAGATCAGGGGGAAAAACTGTTTTTT
TRBJ1-5	NA	TRBV12-3/TRBV12-4	TRBD1	CASRRPGQGDQPQRF	TGTGCCAGCAGGAGACCGGGACAGGGAGATCAGCCCCAGCGTTTT
TRBJ1-1	many	TRBV5-1	NA	CASSTGRDTEAFF	TGCGCCAGCAGCACGGGACGAGACACTGAAGCTTTCTTT
TRBJ1-2	NA	TRBV13	NA	CASSLGGGRANYGYTF	TGTGCCAGCAGCCTGGGGGGCGGCAGGGCAAACTATGGCTACACCTTC
TRBJ2-2	NA	TRBV11-1	NA	CATSPTFNTGELFF	TGTGCCACCTCCCCGACTTTTAACACCGGGGAGCTGTTTTTT
TRBJ2-7	many	TRBV15	NA	CATSKLEGGNYEQYF	TGTGCCACCAGCAAGTTAGAGGGAGGAAATTACGAGCAGTACTTC
TRBJ1-1	many	TRBV29-1	TRBD1	CSVELDRGAFF	TGCAGCGTTGAACTAGACAGGGGAGCTTTCTTT
TRBJ1-1	many	TRBV5-5	TRBD1	CASRRQGELMNTEAFF	TGTGCCAGCAGACGACAGGGCGAGTTAATGAACACTGAAGCTTTCTTT
TRBJ2-1	NA	TRBV6-2/TRBV6-3	NA	CASSYLTGRYSSYNEQFF	TGTGCCAGCAGTTACTTGACAGGGAGGTACTCCTCCTACAATGAGCAGTTCTTC
TRBJ2-7	many	TRBV12-3/TRBV12-4	TRBD2	CASSLERGEQYF	TGTGCCAGCAGTTTAGAGCGGGGCGAGCAGTACTTC
TRBJ2-7	few	TRBV30	NA	CAWSVAGGNWQYF	TGTGCCTGGAGTGTGGCAGGAGGTAACTGGCAGTACTTC
TRBJ2-5	few	TRBV5-1	TRBD2	CASSSGRASETQYF	TGCGCCAGCAGTAGCGGGAGGGCCTCCGAGACCCAGTACTTC
TRBJ1-5	many	TRBV20-1	TRBD1	CSARAERDSLQNINQPQHF	TGCAGTGCTAGAGCAGAGAGGGACAGTCTCCAGAACATTAATCAGCCCCAGCATTTT
TRBJ1-6	few	TRBV28	NA	CASSRGYSSYNSPLHF	TGTGCCAGCAGTAGAGGGTATAGCTCCTATAATTCACCCCTCCACTTT
TRBJ2-1	few	TRBV20-1	TRBD2	CSAERGSYNEQFF	TGCAGTGCTGAGCGGGGCTCCTACAATGAGCAGTTCTTC
TRBJ2-1	many	TRBV27	NA	CASSLWIKGRDLDNEQFF	TGTGCCAGCAGTTTATGGATTAAGGGACGGGACTTAGACAATGAGCAGTTCTTC
TRBJ2-2	few	TRBV12-3/TRBV12-4	TRBD2	CASSLVRGGTGELFF	TGTGCCAGCAGTTTAGTGCGGGGGGGCACCGGGGAGCTGTTTTTT
TRBJ1-1	many	TRBV24-1	NA	CATSDTGNTEAFF	TGTGCCACCAGTGATACAGGGAACACTGAAGCTTTCTTT
TRBJ2-7	NA	TRBV6-1	NA	CASSEATPIGGHYYEQYF	TGTGCCAGCAGTGAAGCGACCCCCATTGGGGGACACTACTACGAGCAGTACTTC